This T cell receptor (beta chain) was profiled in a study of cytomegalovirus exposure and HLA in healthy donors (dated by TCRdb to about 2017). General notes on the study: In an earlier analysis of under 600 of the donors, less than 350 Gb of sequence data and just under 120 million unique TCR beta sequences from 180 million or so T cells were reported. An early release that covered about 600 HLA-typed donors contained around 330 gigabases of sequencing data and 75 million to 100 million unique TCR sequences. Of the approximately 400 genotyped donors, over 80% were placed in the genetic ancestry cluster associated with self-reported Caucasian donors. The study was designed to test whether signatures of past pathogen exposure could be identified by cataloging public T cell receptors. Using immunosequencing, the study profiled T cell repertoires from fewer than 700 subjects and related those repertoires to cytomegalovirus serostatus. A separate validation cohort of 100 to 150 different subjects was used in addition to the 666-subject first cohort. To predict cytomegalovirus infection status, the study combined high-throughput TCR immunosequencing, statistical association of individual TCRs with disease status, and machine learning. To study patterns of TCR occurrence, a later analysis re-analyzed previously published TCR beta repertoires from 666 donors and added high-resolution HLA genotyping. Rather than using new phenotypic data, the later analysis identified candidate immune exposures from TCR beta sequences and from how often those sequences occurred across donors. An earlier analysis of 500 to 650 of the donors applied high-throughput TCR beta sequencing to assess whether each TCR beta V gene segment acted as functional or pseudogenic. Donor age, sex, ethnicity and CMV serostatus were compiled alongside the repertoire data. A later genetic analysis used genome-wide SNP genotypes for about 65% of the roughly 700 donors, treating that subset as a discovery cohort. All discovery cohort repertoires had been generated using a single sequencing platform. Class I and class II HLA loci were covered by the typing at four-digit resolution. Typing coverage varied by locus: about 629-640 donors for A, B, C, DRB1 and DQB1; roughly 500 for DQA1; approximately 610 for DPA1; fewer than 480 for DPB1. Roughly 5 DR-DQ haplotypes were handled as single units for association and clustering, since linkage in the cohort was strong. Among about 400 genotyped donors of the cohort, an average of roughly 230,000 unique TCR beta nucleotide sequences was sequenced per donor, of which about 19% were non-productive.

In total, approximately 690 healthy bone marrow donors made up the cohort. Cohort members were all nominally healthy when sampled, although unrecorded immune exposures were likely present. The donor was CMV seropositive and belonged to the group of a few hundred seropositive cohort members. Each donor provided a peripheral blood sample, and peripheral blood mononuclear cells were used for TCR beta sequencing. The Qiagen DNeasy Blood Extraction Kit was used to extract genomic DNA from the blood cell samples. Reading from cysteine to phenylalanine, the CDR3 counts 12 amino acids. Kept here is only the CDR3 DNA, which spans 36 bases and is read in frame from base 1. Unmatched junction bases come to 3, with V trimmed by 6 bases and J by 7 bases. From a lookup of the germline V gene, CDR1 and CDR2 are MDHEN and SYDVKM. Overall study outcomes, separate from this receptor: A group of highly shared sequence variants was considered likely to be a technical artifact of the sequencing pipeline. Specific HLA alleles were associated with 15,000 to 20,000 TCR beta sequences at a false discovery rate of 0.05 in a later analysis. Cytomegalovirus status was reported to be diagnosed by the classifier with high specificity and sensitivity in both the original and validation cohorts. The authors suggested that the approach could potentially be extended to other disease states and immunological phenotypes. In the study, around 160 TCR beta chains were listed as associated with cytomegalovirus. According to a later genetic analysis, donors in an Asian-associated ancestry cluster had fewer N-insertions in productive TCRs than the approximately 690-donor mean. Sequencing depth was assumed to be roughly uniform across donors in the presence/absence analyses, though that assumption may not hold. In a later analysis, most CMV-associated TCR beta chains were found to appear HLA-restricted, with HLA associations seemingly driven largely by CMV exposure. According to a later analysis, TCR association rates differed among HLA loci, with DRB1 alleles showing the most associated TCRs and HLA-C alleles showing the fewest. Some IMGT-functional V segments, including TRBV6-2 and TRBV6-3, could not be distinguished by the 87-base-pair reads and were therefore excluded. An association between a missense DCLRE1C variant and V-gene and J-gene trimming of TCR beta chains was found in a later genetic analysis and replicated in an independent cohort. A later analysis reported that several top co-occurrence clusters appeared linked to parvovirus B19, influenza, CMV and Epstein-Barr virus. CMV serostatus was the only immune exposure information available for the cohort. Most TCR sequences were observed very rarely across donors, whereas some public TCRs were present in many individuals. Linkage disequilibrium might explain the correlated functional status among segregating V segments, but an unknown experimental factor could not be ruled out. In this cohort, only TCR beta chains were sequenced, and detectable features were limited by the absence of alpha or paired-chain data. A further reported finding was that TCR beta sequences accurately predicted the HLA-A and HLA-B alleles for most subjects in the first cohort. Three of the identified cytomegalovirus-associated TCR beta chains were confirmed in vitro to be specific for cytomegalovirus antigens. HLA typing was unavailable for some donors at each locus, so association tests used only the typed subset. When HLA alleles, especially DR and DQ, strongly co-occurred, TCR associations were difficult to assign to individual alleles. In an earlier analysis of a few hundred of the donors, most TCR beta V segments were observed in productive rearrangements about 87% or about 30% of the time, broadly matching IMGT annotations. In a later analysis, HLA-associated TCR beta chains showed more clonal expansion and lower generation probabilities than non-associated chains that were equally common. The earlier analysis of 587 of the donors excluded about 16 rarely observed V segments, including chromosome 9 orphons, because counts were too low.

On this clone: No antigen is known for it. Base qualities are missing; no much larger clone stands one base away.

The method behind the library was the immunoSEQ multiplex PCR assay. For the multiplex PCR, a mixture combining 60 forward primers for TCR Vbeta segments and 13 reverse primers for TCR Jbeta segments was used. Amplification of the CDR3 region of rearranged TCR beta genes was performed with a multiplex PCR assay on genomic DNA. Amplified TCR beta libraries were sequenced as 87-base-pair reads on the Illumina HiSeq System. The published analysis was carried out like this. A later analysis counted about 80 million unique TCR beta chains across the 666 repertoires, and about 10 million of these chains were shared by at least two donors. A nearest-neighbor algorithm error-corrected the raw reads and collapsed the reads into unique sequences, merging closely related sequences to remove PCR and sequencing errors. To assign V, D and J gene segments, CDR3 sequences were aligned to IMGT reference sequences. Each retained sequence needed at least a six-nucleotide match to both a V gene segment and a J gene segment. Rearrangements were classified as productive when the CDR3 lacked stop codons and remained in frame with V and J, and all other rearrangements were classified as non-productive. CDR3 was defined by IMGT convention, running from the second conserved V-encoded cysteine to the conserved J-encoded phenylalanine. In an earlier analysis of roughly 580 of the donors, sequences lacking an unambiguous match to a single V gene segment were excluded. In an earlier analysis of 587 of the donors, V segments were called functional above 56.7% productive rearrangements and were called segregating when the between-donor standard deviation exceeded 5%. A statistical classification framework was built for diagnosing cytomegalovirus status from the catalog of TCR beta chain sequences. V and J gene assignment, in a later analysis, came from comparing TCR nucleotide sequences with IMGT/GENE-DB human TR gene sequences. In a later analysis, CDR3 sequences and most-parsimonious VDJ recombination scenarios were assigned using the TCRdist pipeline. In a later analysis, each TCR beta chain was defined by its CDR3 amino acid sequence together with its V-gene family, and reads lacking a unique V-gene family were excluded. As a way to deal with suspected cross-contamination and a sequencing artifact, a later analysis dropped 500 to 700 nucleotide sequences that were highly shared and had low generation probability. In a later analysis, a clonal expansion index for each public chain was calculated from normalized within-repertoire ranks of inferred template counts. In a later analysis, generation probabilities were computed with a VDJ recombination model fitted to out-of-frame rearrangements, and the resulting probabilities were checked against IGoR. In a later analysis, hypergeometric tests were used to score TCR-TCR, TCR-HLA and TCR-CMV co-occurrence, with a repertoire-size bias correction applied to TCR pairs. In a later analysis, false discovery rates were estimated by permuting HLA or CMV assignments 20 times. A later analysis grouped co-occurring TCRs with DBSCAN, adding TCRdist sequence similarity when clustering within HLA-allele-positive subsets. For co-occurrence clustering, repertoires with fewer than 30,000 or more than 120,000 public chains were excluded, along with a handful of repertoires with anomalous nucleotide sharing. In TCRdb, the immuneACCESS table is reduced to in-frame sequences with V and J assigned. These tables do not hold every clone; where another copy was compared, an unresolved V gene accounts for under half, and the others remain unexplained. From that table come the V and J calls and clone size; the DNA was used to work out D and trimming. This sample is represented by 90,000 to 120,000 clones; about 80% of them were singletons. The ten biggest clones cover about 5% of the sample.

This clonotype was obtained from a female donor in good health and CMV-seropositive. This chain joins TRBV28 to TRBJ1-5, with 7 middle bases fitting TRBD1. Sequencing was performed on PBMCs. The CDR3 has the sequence CASRSGGQPQHF. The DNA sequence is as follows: TGTGCCAGCAGGTCAGGGGGACAGCCCCAGCATTTT.